This is a list of T cell receptor beta chains from one sample in a study of T cell changes during pregnancy in multiple sclerosis. Repertoires were generated with immunoSEQ multiplex PCR, while TCRdb's copy carries only in-frame clones and drops some. The top ten hold 1% to 1.5% of the sample, which has tens of thousands of clones, around 92% seen once. The sequenced sample consisted of peripheral blood. The receptors come from a female donor with multiple sclerosis, enrolled in a pregnancy study. Each CDR3 is given with its conserved first and last residue. The order of the fields is J gene, CDR3 length, V gene, clone size, D gene, CDR3 DNA, CDR3 protein. D genes are given only for firm matches. Not every row has a clone size; where given, it reads once, few, many or a size class.

j_gene: TRBJ2-5; len: 15; v_gene: TRBV5-1; abundance: -; d_gene: -; CDR3nt: TGCGCCAGCAGTTCGTATACCGGGACGGAAGAGACCCAGTACTTC; CDR3aa: CASSSYTGTEETQYF
j_gene: TRBJ1-5; len: 16; v_gene: TRBV21-1; abundance: -; d_gene: -; CDR3nt: TGTGCCAGCAGCAAAGGGTGGTGCAGGGAAAATCAGCCCCAGCATTTT; CDR3aa: CASSKGWCRENQPQHF
j_gene: TRBJ1-4; len: 13; v_gene: TRBV19; abundance: -; d_gene: -; CDR3nt: TGTGCCAGTATAGGGCCGAATAATGAAAAACTGTTTTTT; CDR3aa: CASIGPNNEKLFF
j_gene: TRBJ2-2; len: 19; v_gene: TRBV5-4; abundance: -; d_gene: -; CDR3nt: TGTGCCAGCAGCCTCGGGGGAAAAGGAGGGAACGGTGTGTCCGGGGAGCTGTTTTTT; CDR3aa: CASSLGGKGGNGVSGELFF
j_gene: TRBJ2-3; len: 15; v_gene: TRBV4-3; abundance: -; d_gene: -; CDR3nt: TGCGCCAGCAGCCAAGATCCCAGGGCGGCAGATACGCAGTATTTT; CDR3aa: CASSQDPRAADTQYF
j_gene: TRBJ1-1; len: 11; v_gene: TRBV12-5; abundance: -; d_gene: -; CDR3nt: TGTGCTAGTGGTGTTCACACTGAAGCTTTCTTT; CDR3aa: CASGVHTEAFF
j_gene: TRBJ2-1; len: 16; v_gene: TRBV11-2; abundance: -; d_gene: TRBD2; CDR3nt: TGTGCCAGCAGCTTAGATGGCGGGAGTTTCTACAATGAGCAGTTCTTC; CDR3aa: CASSLDGGSFYNEQFF
j_gene: TRBJ2-2; len: 15; v_gene: TRBV27; abundance: -; d_gene: TRBD1; CDR3nt: TGTGCCAGCAGCGTCCCGGGACAGAAACTCGGGGAGCTGTTTTTT; CDR3aa: CASSVPGQKLGELFF
j_gene: TRBJ2-5; len: 16; v_gene: TRBV6-6; abundance: -; d_gene: TRBD2; CDR3nt: TGTGCCAGCAGTTCCCGACTAGCGGAGACTCAAGAGACCCAGTACTTC; CDR3aa: CASSSRLAETQETQYF
j_gene: TRBJ1-1; len: 13; v_gene: TRBV2; abundance: -; d_gene: TRBD1; CDR3nt: TGTGCCACCGGACAGGGGAGAGGAACTGAAGCTTTCTTT; CDR3aa: CATGQGRGTEAFF
j_gene: TRBJ1-4; len: 16; v_gene: TRBV21-1; abundance: -; d_gene: -; CDR3nt: TGTGCCAGCAGCAAGGGCCTTCATCTCACTAATGAAAAACTGTTTTTT; CDR3aa: CASSKGLHLTNEKLFF
j_gene: TRBJ2-5; len: 15; v_gene: TRBV7-3; abundance: -; d_gene: -; CDR3nt: TGTGCCAGCAGCCGAACCGGGACCAGAGAGGAGACCCAGTACTTC; CDR3aa: CASSRTGTREETQYF
j_gene: TRBJ2-7; len: 15; v_gene: TRBV19; abundance: -; d_gene: -; CDR3nt: TGTGCCAGTAGTGTGACAGTTTCTTCCTCCTACGAGCAGTACTTC; CDR3aa: CASSVTVSSSYEQYF
j_gene: TRBJ2-5; len: 13; v_gene: TRBV27; abundance: -; d_gene: TRBD1; CDR3nt: TGTGCCAGCAGTTCTGACAGGGATACGACCCAGTACTTC; CDR3aa: CASSSDRDTTQYF
j_gene: TRBJ1-1; len: 14; v_gene: TRBV6-5; abundance: -; d_gene: TRBD1; CDR3nt: TGTGCCAGCAGTATCGGGACAGAGAACACTGAAGCTTTCTTT; CDR3aa: CASSIGTENTEAFF
j_gene: TRBJ1-5; len: 14; v_gene: TRBV7-9; abundance: -; d_gene: TRBD1; CDR3nt: TGTGCCAGCAGCTTGGGACAGGTGCATCAGCCCCAGCATTTT; CDR3aa: CASSLGQVHQPQHF
j_gene: TRBJ2-1; len: 14; v_gene: TRBV2; abundance: -; d_gene: -; CDR3nt: TGTGCCAGCAGTAGAGTGAGCTCCTACAATGAGCAGTTCTTC; CDR3aa: CASSRVSSYNEQFF
j_gene: TRBJ2-7; len: 14; v_gene: TRBV28; abundance: -; d_gene: -; CDR3nt: TGTGCCAGCAGTTCATCGATCCCTTCCTACGAGCAGTACTTC; CDR3aa: CASSSSIPSYEQYF
j_gene: TRBJ2-3; len: 12; v_gene: TRBV4-3; abundance: once; d_gene: -; CDR3nt: TGCGCCAGCAGCCAAGTCGGAGATACGCAGTATTTT; CDR3aa: CASSQVGDTQYF
j_gene: TRBJ1-4; len: 19; v_gene: TRBV23-1; abundance: -; d_gene: TRBD1; CDR3nt: TGCGCCAGCAGTCAATCCTTCCCCCGGGACAGGGGAACTAATGAAAAACTGTTTTTT; CDR3aa: CASSQSFPRDRGTNEKLFF
j_gene: TRBJ2-7; len: 17; v_gene: TRBV4-3; abundance: -; d_gene: -; CDR3nt: TGCGCCAGCAGCCAAGAGTCGAGGGGTAGGAGGACCTACGAGCAGTACTTC; CDR3aa: CASSQESRGRRTYEQYF
j_gene: TRBJ2-3; len: 11; v_gene: TRBV5-1; abundance: -; d_gene: -; CDR3nt: TGCGCCAGCAGCTTTGGAGATACGCAGTATTTT; CDR3aa: CASSFGDTQYF
j_gene: TRBJ2-7; len: 15; v_gene: TRBV10-3; abundance: once; d_gene: TRBD2; CDR3nt: TGTGCCATCAGTGAGTCGAGTCTAGCGGTGTACGAGCAGTACTTC; CDR3aa: CAISESSLAVYEQYF
j_gene: TRBJ2-4; len: 14; v_gene: TRBV11-2; abundance: -; d_gene: -; CDR3nt: TGTGCCAGCAGCACCTCCGCAGGGGAAAACATTCAGTACTTC; CDR3aa: CASSTSAGENIQYF
j_gene: TRBJ2-1; len: 12; v_gene: TRBV29-1; abundance: -; d_gene: -; CDR3nt: TGCAGCGCCCGACGAGGGGGCAATGAGCAGTTCTTC; CDR3aa: CSARRGGNEQFF
j_gene: TRBJ1-2; len: 14; v_gene: TRBV5-5; abundance: -; d_gene: -; CDR3nt: TGTGCCAGCAGCCCCAGTACAGGGCCCTATGGCTACACCTTC; CDR3aa: CASSPSTGPYGYTF
j_gene: TRBJ1-3; len: 13; v_gene: TRBV27; abundance: -; d_gene: -; CDR3nt: TGTGCCAGCAGCCAAGGTGCAGGAAACACCATATATTTT; CDR3aa: CASSQGAGNTIYF
j_gene: TRBJ2-7; len: 15; v_gene: TRBV28; abundance: -; d_gene: -; CDR3nt: TGTGCCAGCAGTCCCCACCGGGGGTTCCCCTACGAGCAGTACTTC; CDR3aa: CASSPHRGFPYEQYF
j_gene: TRBJ2-3; len: 16; v_gene: TRBV4-2; abundance: -; d_gene: TRBD2; CDR3nt: TGTGCCAGCAGCCTTTGGTTAGCGGGAGGTCCCGATACGCAGTATTTT; CDR3aa: CASSLWLAGGPDTQYF
j_gene: TRBJ2-7; len: 16; v_gene: TRBV6-5; abundance: once; d_gene: -; CDR3nt: TGTGCCAGCAGTTACTCCTGGGCCACCCACTCCTACGAGCAGTACTTC; CDR3aa: CASSYSWATHSYEQYF
j_gene: TRBJ2-3; len: 13; v_gene: TRBV30; abundance: -; d_gene: -; CDR3nt: TGTGCCTGGAGTCCCCCCGGAGTCAATACGCAGTATTTT; CDR3aa: CAWSPPGVNTQYF
j_gene: TRBJ1-2; len: 15; v_gene: TRBV5-6; abundance: -; d_gene: -; CDR3nt: TGTGCCAGCAGCTTTGGACGGCGGATTCTCTATGGCTACACCTTC; CDR3aa: CASSFGRRILYGYTF
j_gene: TRBJ2-1; len: 15; v_gene: TRBV6-1; abundance: -; d_gene: TRBD2; CDR3nt: TGTGCCAGCAGGGGGGGACTAGCGGGAGGCAATGAGCAGTTCTTC; CDR3aa: CASRGGLAGGNEQFF
j_gene: TRBJ2-5; len: 18; v_gene: TRBV7-2; abundance: -; d_gene: TRBD2; CDR3nt: TGTGCCAGCAGCGCCGTTTCCCGGACTAGCGGGAGACGAGAGACCCAGTACTTC; CDR3aa: CASSAVSRTSGRRETQYF
j_gene: TRBJ2-5; len: 14; v_gene: TRBV5-1; abundance: -; d_gene: TRBD1; CDR3nt: TGCGCCAGCAGCTCGGGGACAGCCAGGGAGACCCAGTACTTC; CDR3aa: CASSSGTARETQYF
j_gene: TRBJ1-1; len: 13; v_gene: TRBV29-1; abundance: -; d_gene: TRBD1; CDR3nt: TGCAGCGTTGTTCGGGACAGAAACACTGAAGCTTTCTTT; CDR3aa: CSVVRDRNTEAFF
j_gene: TRBJ2-7; len: 14; v_gene: TRBV18; abundance: -; d_gene: -; CDR3nt: TGTGCCAGCTCACTGGACGGCCTCGGGTACGAGCAGTACTTC; CDR3aa: CASSLDGLGYEQYF
j_gene: TRBJ2-4; len: 13; v_gene: TRBV7-2; abundance: -; d_gene: -; CDR3nt: TGTGCCAGCAGCTTAGAGAAGGGTAGCATTCAGTACTTC; CDR3aa: CASSLEKGSIQYF
j_gene: TRBJ2-7; len: 13; v_gene: TRBV11-2; abundance: -; d_gene: -; CDR3nt: TGTGCCACCTCCGGGACTCAAATCTACGAGCAGTACTTC; CDR3aa: CATSGTQIYEQYF
j_gene: TRBJ1-1; len: 14; v_gene: TRBV5-6; abundance: -; d_gene: -; CDR3nt: TGTGCCAGCAGCTTGGGGGAGGGCGACACTGAAGCTTTCTTT; CDR3aa: CASSLGEGDTEAFF
j_gene: TRBJ2-2; len: 15; v_gene: TRBV27; abundance: -; d_gene: TRBD2; CDR3nt: TGTGCCAGCAGCCCCGGGACTAGATACACCGGGGAGCTGTTTTTT; CDR3aa: CASSPGTRYTGELFF
j_gene: TRBJ2-7; len: 13; v_gene: TRBV5-1; abundance: -; d_gene: -; CDR3nt: TGCGCCAGCAGGCGGGATATGGACTACGAGCAGTACTTC; CDR3aa: CASRRDMDYEQYF
j_gene: TRBJ2-2; len: 14; v_gene: TRBV10-1; abundance: -; d_gene: -; CDR3nt: TGCGCCAGCACACGAAAAGCGAACACCGGGGAGCTGTTTTTT; CDR3aa: CASTRKANTGELFF
j_gene: TRBJ1-4; len: 14; v_gene: TRBV10-1; abundance: few; d_gene: -; CDR3nt: TGCGCCACTCCCCTGGGCGGGTTATATGAAAAACTGTTTTTT; CDR3aa: CATPLGGLYEKLFF
j_gene: TRBJ2-3; len: 15; v_gene: TRBV7-9; abundance: -; d_gene: TRBD2; CDR3nt: TGTGCCAGCAGCCCAGCACTAGCGGCGACAGATACGCAGTATTTT; CDR3aa: CASSPALAATDTQYF
j_gene: TRBJ1-5; len: 20; v_gene: TRBV5-5; abundance: -; d_gene: -; CDR3nt: TGTGCCAGCAGGCCAACATCGGGCCCAGTGTATCTATATAGCAATCAGCCCCAGCATTTT; CDR3aa: CASRPTSGPVYLYSNQPQHF
j_gene: TRBJ2-3; len: 12; v_gene: TRBV5-1; abundance: once; d_gene: -; CDR3nt: TGCGCCAGCAGCCCACCCTCGGATACGCAGTATTTT; CDR3aa: CASSPPSDTQYF
j_gene: TRBJ1-5; len: 14; v_gene: TRBV11-2; abundance: -; d_gene: -; CDR3nt: TGTGCCAGCAGCCCCAGTACTGTGACTCAGCCCCAGCATTTT; CDR3aa: CASSPSTVTQPQHF
j_gene: TRBJ2-3; len: 17; v_gene: TRBV4-3; abundance: -; d_gene: TRBD2; CDR3nt: TGCGCCAGCAGCCAGGAAAGCGGGAAGTTTCACCCAGATACGCAGTATTTT; CDR3aa: CASSQESGKFHPDTQYF
j_gene: TRBJ1-2; len: 14; v_gene: TRBV5-5; abundance: -; d_gene: TRBD1; CDR3nt: TGTGCCAGCAGCTTGGGACAGGGCTACTATGGCTACACCTTC; CDR3aa: CASSLGQGYYGYTF
j_gene: TRBJ1-2; len: 12; v_gene: TRBV5-5; abundance: -; d_gene: -; CDR3nt: TGTGCCAGCAGCTTAGGGCGTGGGGGCTACACCTTC; CDR3aa: CASSLGRGGYTF
j_gene: TRBJ2-5; len: 11; v_gene: TRBV11-1; abundance: -; d_gene: -; CDR3nt: TGTGCCAGCAGTCAGAAGGAGACCCAGTACTTC; CDR3aa: CASSQKETQYF
j_gene: TRBJ1-2; len: 13; v_gene: TRBV28; abundance: -; d_gene: -; CDR3nt: TGTGCCAGCAGTTTAGGGGGAAGAAGTGGCTACACCTTC; CDR3aa: CASSLGGRSGYTF
j_gene: TRBJ2-2; len: 14; v_gene: TRBV5-1; abundance: -; d_gene: -; CDR3nt: TGCGCCAGCAGCCCCTTGAACCCACAGTGGTGGCTGTTTTTT; CDR3aa: CASSPLNPQWWLFF
j_gene: TRBJ1-3; len: 11; v_gene: TRBV7-9; abundance: -; d_gene: -; CDR3nt: TGTGCCAGCCGTGGCGAAGGCACCATATATTTT; CDR3aa: CASRGEGTIYF
j_gene: TRBJ2-3; len: 17; v_gene: TRBV28; abundance: -; d_gene: TRBD2; CDR3nt: TGTGCCAGCAGTTTATGGTCTAGCGGGAGGGCCAGAGATACGCAGTATTTT; CDR3aa: CASSLWSSGRARDTQYF
j_gene: TRBJ1-2; len: 14; v_gene: TRBV6-5; abundance: -; d_gene: TRBD1; CDR3nt: TGTGCCAGCAGTGGACAGGGGTTAGCATATGGCTACACCTTC; CDR3aa: CASSGQGLAYGYTF